This T cell receptor beta chain was identified during a study of blood T cell repertoires in COVID-19 (TCRdb year 2020). Describing the broader study: Samples from collaborators originated in the United States, Italy and Spain and spanned both the acute and convalescent phases of COVID-19. The prospective study material was composed of cDNA or gDNA derived from T cells, B-cell-depleted T cells, or PBMCs. Subjects who had been exposed to COVID-19, were actively infected with it, or had recovered from it provided the deeply sampled blood TCRbeta repertoires that made up the dataset. A freely available public database, intended as a resource for researchers studying the immune response to SARS-CoV-2, is where the repertoires were released. The samples were drawn from the first 160 participants of the ongoing ImmuneRACE study and from over 950 subjects provided by 6 global collaborators. Nearly every sample came with metadata listing a de-identified subject ID, COVID-19 status, age in years and sex. Where available, HLA class I and class II types were obtained from metadata supplied by the sample provider rather than from assay-based typing.

General findings and caveats noted by the study authors: The amount of clinical and demographic metadata varied by source and participant and was provided uncurated.

As for this clone: The antigen this receptor binds is unknown. Base qualities were left out, and no much larger clone turns up one base away.

From the cysteine through the phenylalanine, the CDR3 covers 11 amino acids. The retained sequence is limited to the CDR3, 33 bases, with the frame set at the first base. From the germline V gene, CDR1 is MRHNA and CDR2 is SNTAGT. V is cut back by 8 bases and J by 5 bases, with 1 base in the junction unmatched. In the prospective study, participants were about 18 to 95 years old, resided in about two dozen geographic areas of the United States, and were enrolled through a virtual design. In the prospective study, participants were assigned to cohorts based on the clinical history participants reported in a screening survey and a study questionnaire. Mobile phlebotomists in the prospective study collected whole blood, serum and a nasopharyngeal or oropharyngeal swab from every participant. Prospective study participants could optionally give additional blood draws and questionnaires over an approximately 2-month period. Prospective study blood samples were shipped either frozen or at room temperature before DNA extraction.

The immunoSEQ Assay, a bias-controlled multiplex PCR, was used to amplify TCRbeta CDR3 regions from genomic DNA. From the authors' description of their analysis: The number of nucleated cells in each sample was estimated from the amplification of reference gene primers within the assay. To quantify the absolute abundance of each unique TCRbeta CDR3 rearrangement, sequence reads were collapsed and filtered. Productive Simpson clonality was computed per sample as the square root of Simpson's diversity index over productive rearrangements. Not all clones reach the TCRdb copy of this immuneACCESS table, which keeps in-frame sequences only. Checked studies attribute under half of the gap to unresolved V genes and leave the rest unexplained. V and J calls and clone size follow that table, whereas D and trimming were derived from the DNA. This sample comprises about 200,000 clones, less than 85% of them detected only once. Together, the top ten hold 4% to 6.5% of the sample.

The receptor was isolated from a woman aged 55-70 years with acute COVID-19. The chain uses TRBV6-4 and TRBJ1-2, with 8 central nucleotides matching TRBD1. The sample taken for sequencing was PBMCs or T cells enriched from blood (not recorded which). The DNA sequence is TGTGCCAGCCAGGGGGCATATGGCTACACCTTC. Its coded protein is CASQGAYGYTF.